One and the same sample provided the 6 T cell receptor beta chains below, sequenced in a study of CD4 T cells in relation to SARS-CoV-2 and coronaviruses. Before the COVID-19 pandemic, during about 2011-2019, CD4+ T cells were taken from unexposed donors. The cells were cultured for under twelve days before CD4+ T cells were isolated. For these TCRs, the target antigens are not known. Repertoires were generated with immunoSEQ multiplex PCR, while TCRdb's copy carries only in-frame clones and drops some. There are about 23,000 clones in the sample; roughly four fifths occur only once, and around 15% lies in the top ten. Material for sequencing was CD4+ T cells from PBMCs, cultured in vitro. These receptor sequences come from a human donor in good health.

This clone appeared a few times. The chain links TRBV3-1 (or the pseudogene TRBV3-2) to TRBJ2-7; D is unresolved. The CDR3 extends over 13 amino acids. Trimming stripped 1 base from V and 3 bases from J, with 7 bases between. The germline CDR1 and CDR2 sequences are LGHDT and YNNKEL (reference sequence). The CDR3 coding sequence is TGTGCCAGCAGCCAAGCGGTTTTCTACGAGCAGTACTTC. Its translation is CASSQAVFYEQYF.

This clone was recorded once. This chain uses TRBV7-2 with TRBJ2-3; D is unclear. The V gene lost 6 bases and the J gene lost 2 bases, with 15 bases spanning the gap. Per germline, CDR1 SGHTA and CDR2 FQGNSA. The CDR3 covers 15 residues. The CDR3 protein is CASRAHGGVTDTQYF. For the CDR3, the DNA is TGTGCCAGCAGGGCCCACGGCGGCGTCACAGATACGCAGTATTTT.

This chain connects TRBV6-6 to TRBJ1-1, with a weak D call TRBD1 (5 bases). V lost 4 bases to trimming and J lost 1 base, with 10 bases between them. CDR1 is MNHNY, CDR2 SVGAGI, per germline (reference sequence). The CDR3 extends over 14 amino acids. CDR3 sequence (DNA): TGTGCCAGCAGTTTATGGCAGGGGAACACTGAAGCTTTCTTT. It is translated as CASSLWQGNTEAFF.

The chain carries TRBV28 and TRBJ2-7; 7 bases are shared with TRBD2. V shed 2 bases and J 6 bases; nucleotides not matched to a gene: 4. Germline V CDR1 and CDR2: MDHEN, SYDVKM. The CDR3 is 13 residues long. The CDR3 DNA is TGTGCCAGCAGTTTAGGTCAGCGGGGCGAGCAGTACTTC. Protein product: CASSLGQRGEQYF.

This clone turned up a few times. The J gene is TRBJ1-5, the V gene TRBV7-9; D is unresolved. This CDR3 is 13 amino acids long. Germline loops: CDR1 SEHNR, CDR2 FQNEAQ (reference sequence). Trimming pared 2 bases from V and 2 bases from J, leaving 4 bases between. CDR3 protein: CASSLQGNQPQHF. CDR3 DNA sequence: TGTGCCAGCAGCTTACAGGGCAATCAGCCCCAGCATTTT.

This rearrangement joins TRBV2 to TRBJ2-7; 8 nucleotides match TRBD2. Germline CDR1 SNHLY, CDR2 FYNNEI. Trimming cost V 4 bases and J 3 bases; bases outside gene matches: 5. There are 14 residues in the CDR3. CDR3 in amino acids: CASSVAGGRYEQYF. CDR3 nucleotide sequence: TGTGCCAGCAGTGTGGCGGGAGGACGCTACGAGCAGTACTTC.